This T cell receptor (beta chain) stems from a study of T cell changes during pregnancy in multiple sclerosis. This CDR3 spans 15 amino acids. The germline V gene encodes CDR1 SGDLS and CDR2 YYNGEE. The ends were cut back, 4 bases at V and 1 base at J, with 14 bases in the middle. Clones were read by immunoSEQ multiplex PCR, and TCRdb kept only the in-frame ones, dropping some. The sample lists some 64,000 clones, around 90% occurring once. V usage is TRBV9 and J usage is TRBJ2-5, with a tentative D call TRBD2 (5 bases). Specimen: peripheral blood, collected in the first trimester of pregnancy. The origin of this receptor is a female donor with multiple sclerosis, enrolled in a pregnancy study. The CDR3 is CASSKGWGAQETQYF. CDR3 nucleotides: TGTGCCAGCAGCAAAGGGTGGGGAGCCCAAGAGACCCAGTACTTC.